The rows below give T cell receptor beta chains drawn from one sample of a study of radiation and T cells in renal cell carcinoma. Using immunoSEQ multiplex PCR, the repertoire was profiled, and TCRdb retains in-frame clones only, with some absent. The repertoire holds around 180,000 clones, with 88% as singletons. This specimen was blood, taken from a patient whose treatment included radiotherapy and nephrectomy. The receptors stem from a woman aged 45-59 years with renal cell carcinoma. CDR3s include the opening cysteine and the closing phenylalanine or tryptophan. Fields, in order: V gene, D gene, J gene, CDR3 protein. A D gene is named only where the DNA matches it firmly.

V: TRBV4-2; D: -; J: TRBJ2-5; CDR3: CASSQEFSRGETQYF
V: TRBV7-2; D: TRBD2; J: TRBJ2-7; CDR3: CASSLGGGYEQYF
V: TRBV6-5; D: -; J: TRBJ1-1; CDR3: CASSYSYDRGAFF
V: TRBV15; D: -; J: TRBJ1-4; CDR3: CATSEDTNQEKLFF
V: TRBV6-1; D: -; J: TRBJ2-1; CDR3: CASSEVSANEQFF
V: TRBV7-9; D: -; J: TRBJ2-5; CDR3: CAITGRVEETQYF
V: TRBV7-9; D: TRBD1; J: TRBJ1-2; CDR3: CASSPQGQIANYGYTF
V: TRBV7-8; D: -; J: TRBJ1-5; CDR3: CASSLSFAQGFIAQPQHF
V: TRBV11-2; D: TRBD1; J: TRBJ2-7; CDR3: CASSLEDRGHEQYF
V: TRBV5-5; D: -; J: TRBJ2-2; CDR3: CASSLIRPNAGELFF
V: TRBV7-7; D: TRBD1; J: TRBJ2-7; CDR3: CASASTGALYEQYF
V: TRBV6-1; D: TRBD1; J: TRBJ2-2; CDR3: CASSEMGRGRGTGELFF
V: TRBV19; D: -; J: TRBJ1-5; CDR3: CASIGTPGVGPQHF
V: TRBV6-6; D: -; J: TRBJ1-1; CDR3: CASRLPGQNTEAFF
V: TRBV9; D: TRBD1; J: TRBJ1-1; CDR3: CASSPGDRQNTEAFF